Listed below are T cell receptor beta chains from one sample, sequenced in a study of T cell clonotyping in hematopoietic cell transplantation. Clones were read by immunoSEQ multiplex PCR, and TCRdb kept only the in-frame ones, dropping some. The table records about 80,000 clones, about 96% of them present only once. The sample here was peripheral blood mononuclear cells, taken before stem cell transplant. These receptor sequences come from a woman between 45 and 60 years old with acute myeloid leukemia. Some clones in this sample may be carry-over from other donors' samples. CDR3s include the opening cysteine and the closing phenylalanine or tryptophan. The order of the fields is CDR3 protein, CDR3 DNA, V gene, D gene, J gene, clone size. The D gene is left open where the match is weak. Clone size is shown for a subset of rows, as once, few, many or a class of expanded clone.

CASSYSIGQANTEAFF	TGTGCCAGCAGTTACTCGATAGGTCAGGCGAACACTGAAGCTTTCTTT	TRBV6-5	.	TRBJ1-1	.
CASSLAPGRGFQETQYF	TGTGCCAGCAGCTTAGCGCCGGGGAGGGGATTCCAAGAGACCCAGTACTTC	TRBV7-2	TRBD2	TRBJ2-5	.
CASSWGQGGYGYTF	TGTGCCAGCAGCTGGGGGCAGGGCGGGTATGGCTACACCTTC	TRBV2	.	TRBJ1-2	.
CASSRTLSYLSSYNEQFF	TGTGCCAGCAGTCGAACCCTTAGCTATCTTAGCTCCTACAATGAGCAGTTCTTC	TRBV27	.	TRBJ2-1	.
CASSWGFEYEQYF	TGTGCCAGCAGTTGGGGGTTCGAATACGAGCAGTACTTC	TRBV7-8	.	TRBJ2-7	.
CASRKTGVSNQPQHF	TGTGCCAGTAGGAAGACAGGGGTTAGCAATCAGCCCCAGCATTTT	TRBV19	TRBD1	TRBJ1-5	.
CASSIGGAGANVLTF	TGTGCCAGTAGTATTGGGGGGGCTGGGGCCAACGTCCTGACTTTC	TRBV19	TRBD2	TRBJ2-6	.
CASIELWQPNTEAFF	TGTGCCAGCATCGAATTGTGGCAACCGAACACTGAAGCTTTCTTT	TRBV6-1	.	TRBJ1-1	.
CASRDPTRSTEAFF	TGTGCCAGCAGAGATCCGACACGGTCCACTGAAGCTTTCTTT	TRBV5-8	.	TRBJ1-1	.
CSVTGQVHTEAFF	TGCAGCGTTACGGGACAGGTTCACACTGAAGCTTTCTTT	TRBV29-1	TRBD1	TRBJ1-1	.
CASSVAGTSTGELFF	TGTGCCAGCAGCGTAGCCGGGACTAGTACCGGGGAGCTGTTTTTT	TRBV9	TRBD2	TRBJ2-2	.
CSVGEDRVSFYTF	TGCAGCGTTGGGGAGGACAGAGTCTCCTTCTACACCTTC	TRBV29-1	.	TRBJ1-2	.
CASSPQRDRGETQYF	TGTGCCAGCAGCCCTCAGCGGGATAGGGGAGAGACCCAGTACTTC	TRBV2	TRBD2	TRBJ2-5	.
CASSSVGEGEGKETQYF	TGTGCCAGCAGCTCCGTGGGGGAGGGAGAGGGCAAAGAGACCCAGTACTTC	TRBV7-9	TRBD2	TRBJ2-5	.
CASLGTGNTEAFF	TGCGCCAGCCTTGGGACAGGGAACACTGAAGCTTTCTTT	TRBV10-1	TRBD1	TRBJ1-1	.
CASSLGWENEQFF	TGCGCCAGCAGCTTGGGTTGGGAGAATGAGCAGTTCTTC	TRBV5-1	.	TRBJ2-1	.
CAWKQTVNTEAFF	TGTGCCTGGAAACAGACAGTGAACACTGAAGCTTTCTTT	TRBV30	.	TRBJ1-1	.
CASHTTRFWGYTF	TGTGCAAGTCATACCACCCGTTTTTGGGGCTACACCTTC	TRBV12-2	.	TRBJ1-2	.
CASSEGEGHRYEQYF	TGTGCCAGCAGTGAAGGGGAGGGACACCGATACGAGCAGTACTTC	TRBV6-1	.	TRBJ2-7	.
CASSLSGGRGKLFF	TGTGCCAGCAGTTTGTCCGGGGGCCGGGGAAAACTGTTTTTT	TRBV28	.	TRBJ1-4	once
CASSYSGGGLYEQYF	TGTGCCAGCAGTTACTCGGGGGGCGGGCTGTACGAGCAGTACTTC	TRBV6-5	.	TRBJ2-7	.
CASRTVLSSGNTIYF	TGTGCCAGCCGGACAGTTCTGAGCTCTGGAAACACCATATATTTT	TRBV6-5	.	TRBJ1-3	.
CASSLVSRGGAQTQYF	TGTGCCAGCAGCTTAGTTTCCCGCGGGGGGGCGCAGACCCAGTACTTC	TRBV7-2	TRBD2	TRBJ2-5	.